A selection of T cell receptor beta chains follows, all from one sample in a study of T cell responses to AZD1222 COVID-19 vaccine. Data came from immunoSEQ multiplex PCR; TCRdb stores just in-frame clones and leaves some out. The table includes around 100,000 clones, roughly 90% detected once. The sample in question was peripheral blood, obtained on day 0 of AZD1222 vaccination. These receptors all stem from an adult in good health. CDR3s include the opening cysteine and the closing phenylalanine or tryptophan. Fields, in order: V gene, clone size, J gene, D gene, CDR3 DNA, CDR3 protein. D genes are given only for firm matches. Some rows have no size entry. The others give once, few or many, or a class for an expanded clone.

TRBV18	-	TRBJ1-4	-	TGTGCCAGCTCACCAGAGCAGGATGAAAAACTGTTTTTT	CASSPEQDEKLFF
TRBV19	-	TRBJ1-1	TRBD1	TGTGCCAGTAGTACCACAGGGGCGATCACTGAAGCTTTCTTT	CASSTTGAITEAFF
TRBV9	-	TRBJ2-3	-	TGTGCCAGCAGCGTAGGAGGGAGTGGAAGAGATACGCAGTATTTT	CASSVGGSGRDTQYF
TRBV21-1	-	TRBJ2-7	-	TGTGCCAGCAGCAACTCTTCCGGGACAGGAGGGTACGAGCAGTACTTC	CASSNSSGTGGYEQYF
TRBV6-2/TRBV6-3	-	TRBJ1-2	-	TGTGCCAGCAGTTATATGTCCTATGGCTACACCTTC	CASSYMSYGYTF
TRBV28	-	TRBJ2-7	-	TGTGCCAGCAGTTTAGGGGAGGGGGGGTACTACGAGCAGTACTTC	CASSLGEGGYYEQYF
TRBV19	-	TRBJ2-1	-	TGTGCCAGTAGTGTAGTCCGGGACACTAACAATGAGCAGTTCTTC	CASSVVRDTNNEQFF
TRBV12-3/TRBV12-4	-	TRBJ2-7	-	TGTGCCAGCAGTTTTCGGGACTACGAGCAGTACTTC	CASSFRDYEQYF
TRBV14	-	TRBJ2-5	-	TGTGCCAGCAGCCAAGGATCAGGCAGAGGGGAGACCCAGTACTTC	CASSQGSGRGETQYF
TRBV11-1	-	TRBJ2-2	-	TGTGCCAGCAGCTTACCACAGCCAAGGGCCGGGGAGCTGTTTTTT	CASSLPQPRAGELFF
TRBV4-1	-	TRBJ2-7	-	TGCGCCAGCAGCCAAGGGCACCCGAACTCCTACGAGCAGTACTTC	CASSQGHPNSYEQYF
TRBV18	-	TRBJ1-5	-	TGTGCCAGCTCACCAAACGGACACGATAGCAATCAGCCCCAGCATTTT	CASSPNGHDSNQPQHF
TRBV28	-	TRBJ1-4	-	TGTGCCAGCACCTGGGGGGGGGCGACTGAAAAACTGTTTTTT	CASTWGGATEKLFF
TRBV3-1/TRBV3-2	-	TRBJ1-1	-	TGTGCCAGCAGCCAAAGTTGGGGGAACACTGAAGCTTTCTTT	CASSQSWGNTEAFF
TRBV27	once	TRBJ2-7	-	TGTGCCAGCAGTTCGGCGGGAATTAGATACGAGCAGTACTTC	CASSSAGIRYEQYF
TRBV5-6	-	TRBJ1-5	TRBD1	TGTGCCAGCAGCCCGGACAGGGTGGGCCAGCCCCAGCATTTT	CASSPDRVGQPQHF
TRBV4-2	-	TRBJ1-4	-	TGTGCCAGCAGCCAAGTTCAGACAGAGGGGGAAAAACTGTTTTTT	CASSQVQTEGEKLFF
TRBV2	-	TRBJ2-5	-	TGTGCCAGCAGCCTAAAAGAGACCCAGTACTTC	CASSLKETQYF
TRBV9	once	TRBJ2-5	TRBD2	TGTGCCAGCAGTGTCGGACTAGCGGGGACTGAGACCCAGTACTTC	CASSVGLAGTETQYF
TRBV11-3	once	TRBJ1-1	-	TGTGCCAGCAGCTTAGAAGAAATGAACACTGAAGCTTTCTTT	CASSLEEMNTEAFF
TRBV30	-	TRBJ1-1	-	TGTGCCTGGACGGATCCTCTGAACACTGAAGCTTTCTTT	CAWTDPLNTEAFF
TRBV24-1	-	TRBJ1-2	-	TGTGCCACCAGTGATCCCGGGACCTTTTATGGCTACACCTTC	CATSDPGTFYGYTF
TRBV6-6	-	TRBJ1-1	-	TGTGCCAGCAGCCGCAAGACGGGGAACACTGAAGCTTTCTTT	CASSRKTGNTEAFF
TRBV20-1	-	TRBJ1-2	-	TGCAGTGCTAGTACGGACGATGGCTATGGCTACACCTTC	CSASTDDGYGYTF
TRBV10-2	once	TRBJ1-6	-	TGCGCCAGCAGTGTGGCGGGCCTTAATTCACCCCTCCACTTT	CASSVAGLNSPLHF
TRBV7-3	-	TRBJ2-2	TRBD1	TGTGCCAGCAGCTTTCCGACAGGGGGAAACACCGGGGAGCTGTTTTTT	CASSFPTGGNTGELFF
TRBV10-1	few	TRBJ2-1	TRBD1	TGCGCCAGCAATTTGACAGGGGGCCACCATCCATCGCCCAATGAGCAGTTCTTC	CASNLTGGHHPSPNEQFF
TRBV18	-	TRBJ2-7	TRBD2	TGTGCCAGCTCATGGGGACTAGCGGGAGACGAGCAGTACTTC	CASSWGLAGDEQYF
TRBV25-1	-	TRBJ2-3	-	TGTGCCAGCAGTGCGCGTTTTCAGGGTACAGATACGCAGTATTTT	CASSARFQGTDTQYF
TRBV30	-	TRBJ1-5	-	TGTGCCTGGAGTACACATCTCGGTGGGGGCAATCAGCCCCAGCATTTT	CAWSTHLGGGNQPQHF
TRBV6-5	-	TRBJ2-1	-	TGTGCCAGCAATAAGGGGCAGGGCGCAACCCCCCAGTTCTTC	CASNKGQGATPQFF
TRBV9	-	TRBJ1-4	TRBD1	TGTGCCAGCAGCGTAGGGGGGACAGGGGCCGAAAAACTGTTTTTT	CASSVGGTGAEKLFF
TRBV28	-	TRBJ2-5	-	TGTGCCAGCAGTGGCCCCAGGGAGACCCAGTACTTC	CASSGPRETQYF
TRBV19	-	TRBJ1-5	-	TGTGCCAGTAGTATAGAGGGTTACGGCCAGCCCCAGCATTTT	CASSIEGYGQPQHF
TRBV21-1	-	TRBJ1-5	-	TGTGCCAGCAGCAAAGTGGGAGGGGATCAGCCCCAGCATTTT	CASSKVGGDQPQHF
TRBV30	once	TRBJ2-5	-	TGTGCCTGGACCCTATCGGGGGCGAGGGGAGAGACCCAGTACTTC	CAWTLSGARGETQYF
TRBV7-9	-	TRBJ2-7	TRBD2	TGTGCCAGCAGCTTCAGCGGGAGCTACGAGCAGTACTTC	CASSFSGSYEQYF